The 8 T cell receptor beta chains reported below all come from one sample, sequenced in a study of response to subunit inactivated influenza vaccine. TCRdb passed the RT-PCR reads through MiXCR, listing each CDR3 protein once. The table includes fewer than 550,000 distinct CDR3 sequences, 25% detected once. Specimen: CD4+ T cells sorted from PBMCs, collected about 5 days after vaccination. The receptors originated from a man in his fifties or sixties who received an inactivated influenza vaccine.

This clonotype has just a few counts. This chain connects TRBV5-6 to TRBJ1-2, with no clear D. Germline V CDR1 and CDR2: SGHDT, YYEEEE. This CDR3 has 14 residues. The V end was cut by 2 bases, the J end by 7 bases, with 15 bases between. The CDR3 here is CASSFWAGSSGYTF. CDR3 nucleotides: TGTGCCAGCAGCTTTTGGGCCGGGTCGAGTGGCTACACCTTC.

This clonotype occurred a few times. V gene TRBV3-1 combines with J gene TRBJ2-1, with 9 bases matching TRBD1. Looked up from germline, CDR1 is LGHDT and CDR2 is YNNKEL (reference sequence). V lost 6 bases, J lost 6 bases, and 3 bases stayed unmatched. This CDR3 comprises 13 residues. CDR3 sequence (DNA): TGTGCCAGCAGGACGGGACAGGGCAATGAGCAGTTCTTC. Protein product: CASRTGQGNEQFF.

The chain recombines TRBV7-2 with TRBJ2-1, with D maybe TRBD2 (6 bases). This CDR3 region has 15 residues. Germline V gene data show CDR1 as SGHTA and CDR2 as FQGNSA. V was clipped by 1 base and J by 3 bases, with 10 bases between them. This CDR3 reads CASSLGAGYYNEQFF. DNA for the CDR3: TGTGCCAGCAGCTTAGGGGCGGGGTACTACAATGAGCAGTTCTTC.

The chain couples TRBV12-3 or TRBV12-4 to TRBJ2-6; D gene ambiguous. Trimming removed 7 bases at V and 1 base at J, with 8 bases between. This CDR3 contains 14 residues. The CDR3: CASTLKSGANVLTF. CDR3 bases: TGTGCCAGCACCCTGAAATCTGGGGCCAACGTCCTGACTTTC.

This chain joins TRBV14 and TRBJ2-2; D possibly corresponds to TRBD1 (5 bases). V was pared by 6 bases and J by 2 bases, with 13 bases between. The V gene's germline CDR1 is SGHDN and CDR2 FVKESK. The CDR3 length is 15 residues. The CDR3, as DNA: TGTGCCAGCAGTTTCGGACAACCCAACACCGGGGAGCTGTTTTTT. It is translated as CASSFGQPNTGELFF.

The rearrangement links TRBV28 to TRBJ2-1, with TRBD2 as a possible D gene (6 bases). There are 15 residues in the CDR3. Trimming took off 4 bases at V and 9 bases at J, with 19 bases between the two ends. Germline V lookup: CDR1 MDHEN, CDR2 SYDVKM. The CDR3 is CASSWTWPGVGEQFF. DNA of the CDR3: TGTGCCAGCAGTTGGACTTGGCCGGGGGTCGGTGAGCAGTTCTTC.

V is TRBV20-1 and J is TRBJ2-3; D not resolved. Trimming pared 2 bases from V and 1 base from J, leaving 10 bases between. This CDR3 comprises 14 residues. Germline assignment: CDR1 DFQATT and CDR2 SNEGSKA (reference sequence). CDR3 nucleotide sequence: TGCAGTGCTAGACCCACAGATCGCACAGATACGCAGTATTTT. The encoded protein is CSARPTDRTDTQYF.

The J gene is TRBJ2-2, the V gene TRBV30; D is ambiguous. The ends were cut back, 0 bases at V and 7 bases at J, with 9 bases in the middle. Germline assignment: CDR1 GTSNPN and CDR2 SVGIG (reference sequence). The CDR3 is 13 residues long. The CDR3 DNA follows: TGTGCCTGGAGTGTACGGGCCGGCGGGGAGCTGTTTTTT. Its translation is CAWSVRAGGELFF.